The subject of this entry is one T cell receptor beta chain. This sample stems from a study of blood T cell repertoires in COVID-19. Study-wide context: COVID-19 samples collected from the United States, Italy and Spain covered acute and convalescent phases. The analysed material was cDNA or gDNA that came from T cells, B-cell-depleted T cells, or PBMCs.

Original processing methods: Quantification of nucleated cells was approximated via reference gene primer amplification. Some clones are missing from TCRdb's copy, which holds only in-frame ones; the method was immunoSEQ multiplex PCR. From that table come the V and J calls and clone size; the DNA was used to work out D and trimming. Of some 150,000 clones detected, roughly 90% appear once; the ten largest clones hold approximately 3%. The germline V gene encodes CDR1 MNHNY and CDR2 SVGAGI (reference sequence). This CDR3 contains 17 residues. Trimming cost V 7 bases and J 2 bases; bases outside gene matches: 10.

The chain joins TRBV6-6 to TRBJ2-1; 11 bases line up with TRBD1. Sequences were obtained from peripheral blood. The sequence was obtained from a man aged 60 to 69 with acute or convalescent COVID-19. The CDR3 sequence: CASNRDRGSVAYNEQFF. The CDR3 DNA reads TGTGCCAGCAATCGGGACAGGGGGAGTGTGGCCTACAATGAGCAGTTCTTC.